This entry lists 30 T cell receptor beta chains sequenced from one sample in a study of chemoradiotherapy in HPV16-positive cancers. The data were produced by immunoSEQ multiplex PCR, yet TCRdb's version contains in-frame clones alone and is incomplete. The sample records around 4,400 clones, 80% to 90% being singletons. The sequencing here drew on tumor tissue, taken from a patient who underwent chemoradiotherapy. These receptor sequences come from a human donor with HPV-associated anogenital cancer.

The chain is built from TRBV19 and TRBJ2-2, with no clear D. The CDR3 runs 14 residues. V shed 10 bases and J shed 1 base, with 13 bases lying between them. The germline V gene encodes CDR1 LNHDA and CDR2 SQIVND (reference sequence). This CDR3 reads CATSNPKNTGELFF. CDR3 in DNA: TGTGCCACCTCCAACCCAAAGAACACCGGGGAGCTGTTTTTT.

The genes are TRBV27 and TRBJ2-4, with TRBD1 matching 9 bases. V trimming: 10 bases; J trimming: 9 bases; junction bases outside the gene matches: 7. Germline CDR1 MNHEY, CDR2 SMNVEV (reference sequence). The length of the CDR3 is 12 residues. The CDR3: CATLGQGTIQYF. CDR3 nucleotide sequence: TGTGCCACCCTCGGACAGGGGACCATTCAGTACTTC.

This clone was observed once. V and J are TRBV29-1 and TRBJ1-4, with a weak D call TRBD1 (6 bases). V was cut by 7 bases and J by 8 bases, with 17 bases left in between. This CDR3 spans 13 amino acids. The germline gives CDR1 SQVTM, CDR2 ANQGSEA. CDR3 coding DNA: TGCAGCGCAGGGGCAGAGCTGCGGGAAAAACTGTTTTTT. Its protein product is CSAGAELREKLFF.

The chain couples TRBV7-6 to TRBJ2-1; D is possibly TRBD2 (6 bases). The CDR3 length is 19 residues. Germline loops: CDR1 SGHVS, CDR2 FNYEAQ. Trimming took 5 bases from V and 1 from J, leaving 24 bases between them. In nucleotides, the CDR3 is TGTGCCAGCAGCCTAAACCCCGATTCCGGGGGACTTTCCTACAATGAGCAGTTCTTC. This codes for CASSLNPDSGGLSYNEQFF.

The chain links TRBV14 to TRBJ2-1, with 9 nucleotides matching TRBD2. CDR1 is SGHDN and CDR2 is FVKESK in the germline V gene. The length of the CDR3 is 15 residues. Trimming removed 4 bases from V and 5 bases from J; junction bases left unmatched: 6. The CDR3 coding sequence is TGTGCCAGCAGCCCTACGGCTAGCGGGGACAATGAGCAGTTCTTC. It is translated as CASSPTASGDNEQFF.

CDR3 nucleotides: TGCAGTGCTAGACGGACAGATACGCAGTATTTT. It is translated as CSARRTDTQYF. The rearrangement joins TRBV20-1 to TRBJ2-3; D call uncertain. This CDR3 is 11 amino acids long. With 2 bases removed from V and 3 bases from J, the gap between germline ends came to 3 bases. Germline V gives CDR1 DFQATT, CDR2 SNEGSKA (reference sequence).

The gene calls are TRBV7-2 and TRBJ2-3; the D gene is possibly TRBD2 (6 bases). CDR1 and CDR2 (germline): SGHTA, FQGNSA. Trimming pared 5 bases from V and 11 bases from J, leaving 14 bases between. This CDR3 is 12 amino acids long. The CDR3 nucleotides are TGTGCCAGCAGCCCCTCCCCCGGGGGGCAGTATTTT. Protein product: CASSPSPGGQYF.

This sequence joins TRBV5-6 and TRBJ2-7, with 7 bases matching TRBD1. This CDR3 is built from 16 residues. Per germline, CDR1 SGHDT and CDR2 YYEEEE. V gave up 0 bases and J gave up 5 bases; unmatched junction bases: 11. The CDR3 reads CASSLVTLGQVNEQYF. The CDR3 coding sequence is TGTGCCAGCAGCTTGGTGACCCTCGGACAGGTTAACGAGCAGTACTTC.

The V and J genes are TRBV6-5 and TRBJ1-2; a possible D gene is TRBD1 (5 bases). V lost 2 bases and J lost 5, with 12 bases in between. CDR1 is MNHEY and CDR2 is SVGAGI in the germline V gene. The CDR3 runs to 14 residues. CDR3 coding DNA: TGTGCCAGCAGTTACCTCGGACAAGAATATGGCTACACCTTC. Protein sequence: CASSYLGQEYGYTF.

The chain carries TRBV5-1 and TRBJ2-1; the D gene is possibly TRBD1 (6 bases). The CDR3 extends over 16 amino acids. Looked up from germline, CDR1 is SGHRS and CDR2 is YFSETQ. Trimming removed 4 bases at V and 4 bases at J, with 18 bases between. CDR3 DNA: TGCGCCAGCAGCCCGGAGTCCGTAAGGGGGTACAATGAGCAGTTCTTC. This translates into CASSPESVRGYNEQFF.

V is TRBV7-2 and J is TRBJ2-5, with 8 bases fitting TRBD2. The CDR3 spans 15 residues. Germline loops: CDR1 SGHTA, CDR2 FQGNSA. J gave up 5 bases and V 1 base, and 6 bases lay outside the gene matches. In nucleotides, the CDR3 is TGTGCCAGCAGCTTAGGCGGACTAGCAGGGGAGACCCAGTACTTC. Protein product: CASSLGGLAGETQYF.

The gene calls are TRBV7-6 and TRBJ1-5; 7 bases align to TRBD1. The CDR3 runs 16 residues. CDR1 is SGHVS and CDR2 is FNYEAQ in the germline V gene. Trimming at V came to 0 bases and at J to 7 bases, leaving 9 bases not matched to a gene. CDR3 sequence reads: CASSLASGTVNQPQHF. The CDR3 bases are TGTGCCAGCAGCTTAGCAAGTGGGACAGTAAACCAGCCCCAGCATTTT.

This CDR3 reads CASSLSGGYSSYNEQFF. In DNA, the CDR3 is TGTGCCAGCAGCTTGAGCGGGGGGTACAGCTCCTACAATGAGCAGTTCTTC. The rearrangement joins TRBV5-8 to TRBJ2-1, with TRBD2 identical over 9 bases. Germline CDR1 SGHTS, CDR2 YDEGEE. This CDR3 is built from 17 residues. V lost 1 base, J lost 0 bases, and 5 bases stayed unmatched.

The J gene is TRBJ1-2, the V gene TRBV28, with D tentatively TRBD1 (6 bases). The V end was cut by 9 bases, the J end by 2 bases, with 13 bases between. Germline V lookup: CDR1 MDHEN, CDR2 SYDVKM. This CDR3 has 13 amino acids. Here the CDR3 reads CASRGGANYGYTF. CDR3 DNA: TGTGCCAGTCGAGGGGGTGCCAACTATGGCTACACCTTC.

This chain connects TRBV10-2 to TRBJ2-6, with TRBD1 matching over 9 bases. The V gene's germline CDR1 is WSHSY and CDR2 SAAADI. Trimming removed 1 base from V and 1 base from J; junction bases left unmatched: 8. The CDR3 is 19 amino acids. The CDR3 spells CASSEFRDRARSGANVLTF. CDR3 coding DNA: TGCGCCAGCAGTGAGTTCCGGGACAGGGCGCGATCTGGGGCCAACGTCCTGACTTTC.

CDR3 sequence: CASSEARGQGRSEAFF. CDR3 coding DNA: TGTGCCAGCAGTGAAGCTAGGGGCCAGGGGCGTTCTGAAGCTTTCTTT. The J gene is TRBJ1-1, the V gene TRBV6-1; D may be TRBD1 (6 bases). Germline lookup yields CDR1 MNHNS and CDR2 SASEGT. With 0 bases removed from V and 6 bases from J, the gap between germline ends came to 17 bases. The CDR3 covers 16 residues.

The chain has TRBV19 and TRBJ2-3, with unresolved D. V shed 6 bases and J shed 0 bases, with 7 bases lying between them. Per the germline V gene, CDR1 is LNHDA and CDR2 is SQIVND (reference sequence). The CDR3 consists of 13 residues. The CDR3 DNA sequence: TGTGCCAGTAGCTATACTAGCACAGATACGCAGTATTTT. Translated: CASSYTSTDTQYF. Full variable domain (remainder filled in from reference TRBV19 and TRBJ2-3): DGGITQSPKYLFRKEGQNVTLSCEQNLNHDAMYWYRQDPGQGLRLIYYSQIVNDFQKGDIAEGYSVSREKKESFPLTVTSAQKNPTAFYLCASSYTSTDTQYFGPGTRLTVL.

The V and J genes are TRBV4-2 and TRBJ2-2, with D uncertain. Trimming took off 1 base at V and 2 bases at J, with 14 bases between the two ends. The germline V gene encodes CDR1 LGHNA and CDR2 YNFKEQ. The CDR3 loop spans 17 amino acids. The CDR3 bases are TGTGCCAGCAGCCAAGTCGGTGCGGTTGCAAACACCGGGGAGCTGTTTTTT. Translation gives CASSQVGAVANTGELFF.

V gene TRBV6-1 combines with J gene TRBJ2-5; tentative D call: TRBD1 (5 bases). The length of the CDR3 is 14 residues. V was clipped by 0 bases and J by 4 bases, with 9 bases between them. CDR1 and CDR2 (germline): MNHNS, SASEGT. The CDR3 coding sequence is TGTGCCAGCAGTGAAGCTGGCAGGGCAGAGACCCAGTACTTC. This gives the protein CASSEAGRAETQYF.

The CDR3: CASRLAGSVDRPEAFF. CDR3 sequence (DNA): TGTGCCAGCAGGTTGGCGGGCTCGGTCGATCGCCCAGAAGCTTTCTTT. The chain recombines TRBV11-2 with TRBJ1-1, with unresolved D. The CDR3 loop spans 16 amino acids. In germline, CDR1 is SGHAT, CDR2 FQNNGV. Trimming removed 6 bases from V and 8 bases from J, with 25 bases in between.

This chain joins TRBV7-2 and TRBJ1-2; possible D gene TRBD1, 6 bases. V lost 3 bases and J lost 2, with 16 bases in between. This CDR3 region has 16 residues. Germline values: CDR1 SGHTA, CDR2 FQGNSA. The CDR3 sequence: CASSLQDRLDNYGYTF. CDR3 in DNA: TGTGCCAGCAGCTTGCAGGACAGATTAGACAACTATGGCTACACCTTC. The full variable domain, its missing parts supplied by reference TRBV7-2 and TRBJ1-2, is GAGVSQSPSNKVTEKGKDVELRCDPISGHTALYWYRQSLGQGLEFLIYFQGNSAPDKSGLPSDRFSAERTGGSVSTLTIQRTQQEDSAVYLCASSLQDRLDNYGYTFGSGTRLTVV.

The chain recombines TRBV21-1 with TRBJ1-2; TRBD1, as called in the table, went unchecked against the DNA. TRBV21-1 is assigned pseudogene status. This CDR3 comprises 8 residues. CDR3 DNA sequence: TGTTTCAGCTATGGCTACACCTTC. This sequence encodes CFSYGYTF.

V gene TRBV5-1 combines with J gene TRBJ2-3, with D possibly being TRBD2 (5 bases). V gave up 0 bases and J gave up 6 bases, with 8 bases separating them. CDR3 length: 13 residues. Germline CDR1 SGHRS, CDR2 YFSETQ. CDR3 region: CASSLAGLDTQYF. In DNA form, the CDR3 reads TGCGCCAGCAGCTTGGCTGGACTGGATACGCAGTATTTT.

The CDR3: CANLEPGSPLHF. DNA of the CDR3: TGTGCCAACCTCGAGCCGGGATCACCCCTCCACTTT. The chain combines TRBV2 with TRBJ1-6; D ambiguous. From germline, CDR1 is SNHLY and CDR2 FYNNEI. With 10 bases removed from V and 10 bases from J, the gap between germline ends came to 14 bases. The CDR3 covers 12 residues.

This clone was counted only a few times. The V call is TRBV30, the J call TRBJ1-3; weak D call: TRBD1 (6 bases). Germline V gene lookup returns CDR1 GTSNPN and CDR2 SVGIG (reference sequence). Trimming shortened V by 2 bases and J by 8 bases, and 16 bases separated the two germline ends. The CDR3 contains 14 residues. This CDR3 reads CAWSHETGRDTIYF. The CDR3, as DNA: TGTGCCTGGAGTCACGAGACAGGTCGGGACACCATATATTTT. Variable domain in full (rest from reference TRBV30 and TRBJ1-3): SQTIHQWPATLVQPVGSPLSLECTVEGTSNPNLYWYRQAAGRGLQLLFYSVGIGQISSEVPQNLSASRPQDRQFILSSKKLLLSDSGFYLCAWSHETGRDTIYFGEGSWLTVV.

This chain uses TRBV18 with TRBJ1-4, with D possibly matching TRBD1 (5 bases). The CDR3 covers 14 residues. Per the germline V gene, CDR1 is KGHSH and CDR2 is LQKENI. V was pared by 0 bases and J by 8 bases, with 10 bases between. CDR3 region: CASSPPGTGEKLFF. The CDR3 DNA follows: TGTGCCAGCTCACCACCGGGGACTGGAGAAAAACTGTTTTTT.

The chain couples TRBV27 to TRBJ1-2, with D perhaps matching TRBD1 (6 bases). From germline, CDR1 is MNHEY and CDR2 SMNVEV (reference sequence). CDR3 length: 13 amino acids. V lost 2 bases and J lost 5, with 9 bases in between. CDR3 in DNA: TGTGCCAGCAGTTTAATCCAGGGGTATGGCTACACCTTC. This translates into CASSLIQGYGYTF.

The genes are TRBV14 and TRBJ2-2; D gene uncertain. The CDR3 is made up of 14 amino acids. Trimming shortened V by 2 bases and J by 4 bases, and 8 bases separated the two germline ends. CDR1 and CDR2 (germline): SGHDN, FVKESK. CDR3 protein: CASSQSFITGELFF. The CDR3 DNA sequence: TGTGCCAGCAGCCAATCCTTCATCACCGGGGAGCTGTTTTTT.

This clone was seen a handful of times. This chain uses TRBV7-8 with TRBJ1-5; D might be TRBD1 (5 bases). This CDR3 comprises 18 residues. Germline V gene data show CDR1 as SGHVS and CDR2 as FQNEAQ. Trimming pared 2 bases from V and 2 bases from J, leaving 19 bases between. The CDR3 protein is CASSLQGGNTGGNQPQHF. In DNA form, the CDR3 reads TGTGCCAGCAGCTTACAGGGTGGCAATACAGGAGGCAATCAGCCCCAGCATTTT.

J is TRBJ2-3 and V is TRBV19, with 8 bases matching TRBD2. CDR1 is LNHDA and CDR2 is SQIVND in the germline V gene (reference sequence). V trimming: 5 bases; J trimming: 5 bases; junction bases outside the gene matches: 18. There are 18 residues in the CDR3. The CDR3, as DNA: TGTGCCAGTAGTCGCGCTCCCCAAAGCGGGGGTGGCCTAGATACGCAGTATTTT. Its protein product is CASSRAPQSGGGLDTQYF. Complete variable domain (other parts from reference TRBV19 and TRBJ2-3): DGGITQSPKYLFRKEGQNVTLSCEQNLNHDAMYWYRQDPGQGLRLIYYSQIVNDFQKGDIAEGYSVSREKKESFPLTVTSAQKNPTAFYLCASSRAPQSGGGLDTQYFGPGTRLTVL.